This T cell receptor (beta chain) was sequenced in a study of OX40 agonist ivuxolimab in advanced cancers. For the study at large: Allowance was made for prior anti-PD-1, anti-PD-L1 or anti-CTLA-4 therapy, and roughly 39% had some. Study observations and caveats: At 0.1 to 3.0 mg/kg, clonal expansion of CD4+ and CD8+ blood T cells had occurred by week 6.

Researchers took blood at baseline, on cycle 4 day 1, and on cycle 7 day 1. This table comes from immunoSEQ multiplex PCR, and its TCRdb copy is limited to in-frame clones, with some not included. The sample comprises 65,000 to 80,000 clones, 70% to 90% of which are singletons, and approximately 0.68% rests with the top ten. Only a few counts were recorded for this clone. Its antigen is still unknown. The V gene lost 0 bases and the J gene lost 6 bases, with 6 bases spanning the gap. The length of the CDR3 is 12 residues. In germline, CDR1 is SGHTA, CDR2 FQGNSA. Sequences were derived from CD4+ or CD8+ T cells sorted from blood, sampled in a trial of the OX40 agonist ivuxolimab. This TCR was recovered from an adult with an advanced solid tumor such as melanoma, head and neck, liver or kidney cancer. V gene TRBV7-2 combines with J gene TRBJ2-7; D remains ambiguous. The CDR3 protein is CASSLAWGEQYF. DNA for the CDR3: TGTGCCAGCAGCTTAGCGTGGGGCGAGCAGTACTTC.